This T cell receptor beta chain originates from a study of siplizumab effects on memory and regulatory T cells. Turning to this clone: Its target is not known.

CDR3 length equals 15 residues. V was shortened by 4 bases and J by 0 bases, with 14 bases between the two germline ends. From germline, CDR1 is SGDLS and CDR2 YYNGEE. Study-level points and caveats: The apparent diversity of naive T cells exceeded that of memory cells, and naive T cells seemed to make a major contribution to the alloresponse. A mean of around 69% of mappable alloreactive CD4+ clones were Treg-derived with siplizumab, compared with more than 25% in controls.

The data were produced by immunoSEQ multiplex PCR, yet TCRdb's version contains in-frame clones alone and is incomplete. There are over 100,000 clones in the sample; around 90% occur only once, and 0.85% to 1.2% lies in the top ten. Sequencing was performed on CD4+ T cells sorted from blood. The receptor was derived from a human donor in good health. The V call is TRBV9, the J call TRBJ2-7; possible D gene TRBD2, 5 bases. The CDR3 loop reads CASSPRTDNSYEQYF. The CDR3 bases are TGTGCCAGCAGCCCCCGGACTGACAACTCCTACGAGCAGTACTTC.